Below are 11 T cell receptor beta chains sequenced from a single sample in a study of regulatory dendritic cells for organ transplantation. Assay used: immunoSEQ multiplex PCR; TCRdb lists only in-frame clones, some missing. The sample has fewer than 50,000 clones, about 90% seen once. The material sequenced was naive CD8+ T cells from blood. Subset here: CD45RA+ naive T cells. These receptors all come from a human donor in good health.

There are a few counts of this clone. The chain couples TRBV19 to TRBJ1-1; 11 nucleotides agree with TRBD1. The CDR3 extends over 17 amino acids. J gave up 3 bases and V 1 base, and 7 bases lay outside the gene matches. The germline V gene encodes CDR1 LNHDA and CDR2 SQIVND (reference sequence). The CDR3 loop is CASSIGWTGGLDTEAFF. The CDR3 DNA is TGTGCCAGTAGTATAGGTTGGACAGGGGGCCTGGACACTGAAGCTTTCTTT.

The chain uses TRBV9 and TRBJ2-2, with D possibly matching TRBD1 (5 bases). The germline CDR1 and CDR2 sequences are SGDLS and YYNGEE. The CDR3 extends over 14 amino acids. Trimming cost V 2 bases and J 8 bases, with 13 bases left between them. DNA of the CDR3: TGTGCCAGCAGCGTCGACAGTTCAGTAGGGGAGCTGTTTTTT. The encoded protein is CASSVDSSVGELFF.

The chain joins TRBV4-2 to TRBJ1-1, with 8 bases identical to TRBD1. From germline, CDR1 is LGHNA and CDR2 YNFKEQ. J lost 3 bases, V lost 2 bases, and 5 bases had no gene match. This CDR3 contains 15 residues. This CDR3 reads CASSQYPQGDTEAFF. The CDR3, as DNA: TGTGCCAGCAGCCAATACCCACAGGGGGACACTGAAGCTTTCTTT.

CDR3 amino acids: CASSFSLLSGGGSYNEQFF. The CDR3 DNA sequence: TGTGCCAGCAGCTTTAGTCTGCTGAGCGGGGGTGGCTCCTACAATGAGCAGTTCTTC. J is TRBJ2-1 and V is TRBV11-2, with TRBD2 identical over 8 bases. This CDR3 spans 19 amino acids. From germline, CDR1 is SGHAT and CDR2 FQNNGV. V shed 3 bases and J 0 bases; nucleotides not matched to a gene: 13.

V is TRBV28 and J is TRBJ2-1, with unresolved D. Germline lookup yields CDR1 MDHEN and CDR2 SYDVKM. V lost 8 bases to trimming and J lost 2 bases, with 10 bases between them. The CDR3 covers 13 residues. CDR3 sequence reads: CASQQDTYNEQFF. DNA of the CDR3: TGTGCCAGCCAGCAAGACACCTACAATGAGCAGTTCTTC. Looking up the rest from reference TRBV28 and TRBJ2-1 gives the full variable domain: DVKVTQSSRYLVKRTGEKVFLECVQDMDHENMFWYRQDPGLGLRLIYFSYDVKMKEKGDIPEGYSVSREKKERFSLILESASTNQTSMYLCASQQDTYNEQFFGPGTRLTVL.

The V call is TRBV28, the J call TRBJ2-1; a possible D gene is TRBD2 (6 bases). The CDR3 runs to 17 residues. The V end lost 5 bases, the J end lost 5 bases, and 22 bases lay between the germline ends. Germline loops: CDR1 MDHEN, CDR2 SYDVKM. CDR3 nucleotides: TGTGCCAGCAGTACTCCCCGGGACTCACTCCCAGACAATGAGCAGTTCTTC. Protein product: CASSTPRDSLPDNEQFF.

The gene calls are TRBV23-1 and TRBJ2-5; TRBD1 matches at 12 bases. TRBV23-1 is designated an ORF whose function remains uncertain. CDR3 size: 18 residues. V was clipped by 6 bases and J by 4 bases; unmatched bases: 15. CDR3 sequence reads: CASRPGTGGCLSGETQYF. In nucleotides, the CDR3 is TGCGCCAGCAGGCCAGGGACAGGGGGCTGCCTAAGTGGAGAGACCCAGTACTTC.

This chain uses TRBV5-4 with TRBJ2-5, with a possible D match to TRBD2 (5 bases). Per the germline V gene, CDR1 is SGHNT and CDR2 is YYREEE (reference sequence). V dropped 2 bases and J dropped 9 bases, with 17 bases sitting between them. This CDR3 spans 14 amino acids. This CDR3 reads CASSLSGLGQAQYF. The CDR3 DNA sequence: TGTGCCAGCAGCTTAAGCGGCCTAGGCCAGGCCCAGTACTTC.

The rearrangement uses TRBV6-1 and TRBJ1-6, with 10 positions matching TRBD1. CDR1 is MNHNS, CDR2 SASEGT, per germline. The V and J ends lost 3 bases and 3 bases, in that order; junction bases with no gene match: 5. The CDR3 runs to 17 residues. CDR3 protein: CASSDGTGADYNSPLHF. The CDR3 coding sequence is TGTGCCAGCAGTGATGGGACAGGGGCTGACTATAATTCACCCCTCCACTTT.

The CDR3 region has the DNA TGTGCCTGGAGTTTTAACACCGGGGAGCTGTTTTTT. Protein: CAWSFNTGELFF. The chain links TRBV30 to TRBJ2-2; no clear D gene. Per the germline V gene, CDR1 is GTSNPN and CDR2 is SVGIG (reference sequence). CDR3 length equals 12 residues. V shed 2 bases and J shed 2 bases, with 3 bases lying between them.

Notes on this clone: A junction boundary mismatches the germline segment, possibly from a read error. The identical CDR3 is also encoded by other nucleotide sequences in the sample. The J gene is TRBJ2-3, the V gene TRBV11-2; D remains ambiguous. The CDR3 loop spans 12 amino acids. Germline V gene data show CDR1 as SGHAT and CDR2 as FQNNGV. Written as DNA, the CDR3 is TGCGCCAGCAGCCTAGTCGCAGATACGCAGTATTTT. Residues: CASSLVADTQYF.